One T cell receptor (beta chain) is described in this entry. The antigen is not known. Germline lookup yields CDR1 SGHKS and CDR2 YYEKEE (reference sequence). V shed 4 bases and J shed 0 bases, with 17 bases lying between them. CDR3 length: 16 amino acids. This entry comes from a study of cytomegalovirus exposure and HLA in healthy donors. Study conclusions and caveats: According to an earlier analysis, most TCR beta V segments yielded productive rearrangements about 87% or about 30% of the time.

Use of 60 Vbeta and 13 Jbeta primers characterized the PCR. Method: immunoSEQ multiplex PCR; TCRdb's copy keeps in-frame clones and lacks some. The table lists 150,000 to 200,000 clones, 81% of them singletons, with around 3.6% in the top ten. The clonotype was recovered from a man aged 35 to 55 in good health and CMV-seropositive. This chain uses TRBV5-5 with TRBJ2-7; perhaps TRBD1 as D (5 bases). The source material was PBMCs. CDR3 in DNA: TGTGCCAGCAGCCAAGAAAAGACAGAGATCTCCTACGAGCAGTACTTC. Amino acid sequence: CASSQEKTEISYEQYF.